This T cell receptor (beta chain) was recovered during a study of pediatric ulcerative colitis. Whole-study context: Ulcerative colitis patients had pancolitis or left-sided colitis, with confirming histology.

This CDR3 has 15 amino acids. Trimming removed 5 bases from V and 1 base from J, with 12 bases in between. The germline gives CDR1 MNHNS, CDR2 SASEGT. The table came from immunoSEQ multiplex PCR; TCRdb's copy has only in-frame clones and leaves some out. The table records around 40,000 clones, roughly 70% of them present only once. The rectum was sampled with one to two pinch biopsies at colonoscopy. This chain links TRBV6-1 with TRBJ2-1; weak D call: TRBD2 (5 bases). The TCR comes from a boy younger than 18 with severe ulcerative colitis. Specimen: gut tissue. CDR3 sequence: CASSKGDYSYNEQFF. CDR3 coding DNA: TGTGCCAGCAGTAAAGGTGACTATTCCTACAATGAGCAGTTCTTC.